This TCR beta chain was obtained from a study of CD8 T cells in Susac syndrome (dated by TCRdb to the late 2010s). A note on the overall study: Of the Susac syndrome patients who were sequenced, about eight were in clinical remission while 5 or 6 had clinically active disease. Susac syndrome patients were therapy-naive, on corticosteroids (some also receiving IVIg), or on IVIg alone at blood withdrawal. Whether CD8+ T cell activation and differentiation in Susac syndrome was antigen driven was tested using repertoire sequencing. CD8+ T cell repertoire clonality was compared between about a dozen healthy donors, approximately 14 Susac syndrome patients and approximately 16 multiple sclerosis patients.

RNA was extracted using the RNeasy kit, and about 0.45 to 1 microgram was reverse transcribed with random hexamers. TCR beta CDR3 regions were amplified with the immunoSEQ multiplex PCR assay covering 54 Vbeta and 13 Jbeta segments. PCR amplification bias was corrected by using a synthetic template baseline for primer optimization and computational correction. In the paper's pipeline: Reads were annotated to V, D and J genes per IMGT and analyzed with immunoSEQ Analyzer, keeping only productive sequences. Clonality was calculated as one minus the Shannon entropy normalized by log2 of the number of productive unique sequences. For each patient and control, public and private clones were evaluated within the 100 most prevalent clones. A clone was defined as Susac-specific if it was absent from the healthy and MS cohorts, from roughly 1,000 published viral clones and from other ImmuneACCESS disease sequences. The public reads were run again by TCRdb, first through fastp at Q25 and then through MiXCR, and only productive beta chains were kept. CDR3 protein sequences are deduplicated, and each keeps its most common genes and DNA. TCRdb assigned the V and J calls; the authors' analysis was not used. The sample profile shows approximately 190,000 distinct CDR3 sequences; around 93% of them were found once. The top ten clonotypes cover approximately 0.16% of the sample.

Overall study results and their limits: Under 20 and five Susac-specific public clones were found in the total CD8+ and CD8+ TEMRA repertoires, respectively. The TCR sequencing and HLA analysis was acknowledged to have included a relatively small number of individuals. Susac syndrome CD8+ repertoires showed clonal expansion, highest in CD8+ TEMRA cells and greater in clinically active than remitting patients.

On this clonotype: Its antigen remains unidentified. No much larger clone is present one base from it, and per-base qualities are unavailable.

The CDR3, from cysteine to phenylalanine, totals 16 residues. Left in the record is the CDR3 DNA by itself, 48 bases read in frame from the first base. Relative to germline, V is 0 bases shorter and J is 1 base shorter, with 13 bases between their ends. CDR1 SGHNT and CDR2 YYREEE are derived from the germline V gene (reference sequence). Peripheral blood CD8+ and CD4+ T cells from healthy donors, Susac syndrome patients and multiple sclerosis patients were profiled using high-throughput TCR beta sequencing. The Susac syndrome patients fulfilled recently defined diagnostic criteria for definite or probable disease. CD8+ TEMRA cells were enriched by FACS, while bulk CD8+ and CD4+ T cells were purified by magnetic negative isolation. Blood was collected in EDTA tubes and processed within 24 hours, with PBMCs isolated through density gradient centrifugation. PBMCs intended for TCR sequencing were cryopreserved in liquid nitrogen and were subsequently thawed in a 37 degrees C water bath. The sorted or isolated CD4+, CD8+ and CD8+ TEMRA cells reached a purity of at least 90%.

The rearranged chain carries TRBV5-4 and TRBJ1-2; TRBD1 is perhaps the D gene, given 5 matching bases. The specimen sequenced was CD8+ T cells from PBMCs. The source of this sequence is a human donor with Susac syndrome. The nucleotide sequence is TGTGCCAGCAGCTTGGGGGGGGAGGGGATTAACTATGGCTACACCTTC. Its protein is CASSLGGEGINYGYTF.